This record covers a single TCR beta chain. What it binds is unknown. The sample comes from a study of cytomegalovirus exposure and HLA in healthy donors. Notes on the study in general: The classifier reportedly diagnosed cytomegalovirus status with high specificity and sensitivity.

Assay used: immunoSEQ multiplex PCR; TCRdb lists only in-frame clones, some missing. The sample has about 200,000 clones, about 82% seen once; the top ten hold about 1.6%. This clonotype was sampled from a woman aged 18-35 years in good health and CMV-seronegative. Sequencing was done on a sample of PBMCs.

CDR3 region: CASSSLTGRHGYTF. The CDR3 nucleotides are TGTGCCAGCAGCAGCCTAACAGGGCGTCATGGCTACACCTTC. The rearrangement uses TRBV5-6 and TRBJ1-2, with D possibly matching TRBD1 (6 bases). Germline CDR1 and CDR2: SGHDT and YYEEEE. Trimming removed 4 bases at V and 6 bases at J, with 16 bases between. This CDR3 spans 14 amino acids.